The 17 T cell receptor beta chains presented below share a single source sample, sequenced in a study of blood T cell repertoires in COVID-19. TCRdb keeps only in-frame clones here, not all; method: immunoSEQ multiplex PCR. The table has 390,000 or so clones, about 86% seen once. Sequencing was done on a sample of PBMCs or T cells enriched from blood (not recorded which). The receptors were sampled from a woman aged 45 to 65 who had recovered from COVID-19.

The chain links TRBV27 to TRBJ2-2; TRBD1 matches 7 bases. There are 13 residues in the CDR3. The junction had 4 bases not matched to a gene; V was cut back by 6 bases and J by 6 bases. The germline V gene encodes CDR1 MNHEY and CDR2 SMNVEV (reference sequence). CDR3 protein: CASRLTGAGELFF. In nucleotides, the CDR3 is TGTGCCAGCAGACTTACAGGGGCCGGGGAGCTGTTTTTT.

This clone was counted once. The chain uses TRBV24-1 and TRBJ1-1; tentative D call: TRBD1 (6 bases). V lost 4 bases to trimming and J lost 7 bases, with 9 bases between them. Germline lookup yields CDR1 KGHDR and CDR2 SFDVKD. The CDR3 has 12 residues. The CDR3 DNA follows: TGTGCCACCAGTGACCTGACAGGTGAAGCTTTCTTT. Amino acids: CATSDLTGEAFF.

This chain uses TRBV11-2 with TRBJ2-1; 9 bases match TRBD1. The ends lost 5 bases at V and 13 bases at J; junction bases unmatched: 6. Germline V CDR1 and CDR2: SGHAT, FQNNGV. This CDR3 spans 12 amino acids. CDR3 nucleotides: TGTGCCAGCAGCGTGGACAGGGGACATCAGTTCTTC. Protein: CASSVDRGHQFF.

The CDR3 reads CASSLGIQYNSPLHF. Written as DNA, the CDR3 is TGTGCCAGCAGCTTGGGCATCCAGTATAATTCACCCCTCCACTTT. The chain carries TRBV5-5 and TRBJ1-6; no reliable D call. Trimming shortened V by 0 bases and J by 4 bases, and 8 bases separated the two germline ends. Germline CDR1 is SGHKS and CDR2 is YYEKEE (reference sequence). The CDR3 is 15 residues long.

The J gene is TRBJ1-2, the V gene TRBV3-1 (or the pseudogene TRBV3-2); 7 nucleotides match TRBD1. Germline CDR1 reads LGHDT; CDR2 reads YNNKEL (reference sequence). The CDR3 runs 14 residues. V dropped 1 base and J dropped 7; count of bases not matched to a gene: 6. For the CDR3, the DNA is TGTGCCAGCAGCCAAGGGACAGGTTCCTTTGGCTACACCTTC. It is translated as CASSQGTGSFGYTF.

The chain uses TRBV29-1 and TRBJ2-3; 7 nucleotides line up with TRBD2. V gave up 3 bases and J gave up 1 base; unmatched junction bases: 10. This CDR3 comprises 16 residues. Germline V CDR1 and CDR2: SQVTM, ANQGSEA. In DNA form, the CDR3 reads TGCAGCGTTGACGCCCCCGCCAGCGGGGGCACAGATACGCAGTATTTT. Its translation: CSVDAPASGGTDTQYF.

This chain connects TRBV3-1 (or the pseudogene TRBV3-2) to TRBJ1-2; D unclear. The CDR3 loop spans 14 amino acids. The V end lost 3 bases, the J end lost 4 bases, and 12 bases lay between the germline ends. Germline V gene data show CDR1 as LGHDT and CDR2 as YNNKEL (reference sequence). The CDR3 nucleotides read TGTGCCAGCAGCCAGTGGACTGATATCTATGGCTACACCTTC. Translation gives CASSQWTDIYGYTF.

V usage is TRBV11-2 and J usage is TRBJ1-1, with 9 bases lining up with TRBD1. The germline V gene encodes CDR1 SGHAT and CDR2 FQNNGV. This CDR3 has 15 amino acids. Unmatched junction bases numbered 8, after V lost 5 bases and J lost 4 bases. CDR3 protein: CASSTNRGRGTEAFF. Here the CDR3 DNA reads TGTGCCAGCAGCACAAACAGGGGGCGAGGCACTGAAGCTTTCTTT.

The chain has TRBV12-5 and TRBJ2-5; 7 nucleotides match TRBD2. The CDR3 contains 14 residues. Per germline, CDR1 LGHNT and CDR2 FRNRAP. Trimming removed 1 base from V and 4 bases from J; junction bases left unmatched: 3. The CDR3 is CASGLAGGGETQYF. The CDR3 coding sequence is TGTGCTAGTGGTTTGGCGGGCGGGGGAGAGACCCAGTACTTC.

The genes are TRBV19 and TRBJ2-2, with D possibly TRBD1 on 5 matching bases. V was shortened by 8 bases and J by 0 bases, with 22 bases between the two germline ends. CDR1 is LNHDA and CDR2 is SQIVND in the germline V gene (reference sequence). The CDR3 is 18 amino acids. For the CDR3, the DNA is TGTGCCAGTTTTAAGGCCAGGGTAGGTACCCCGAACACCGGGGAGCTGTTTTTT. Translation: CASFKARVGTPNTGELFF.

In DNA form, the CDR3 reads TGTGCCAGCAGGTCAGCTGGGAGACACGAGCAGTACTTC. Translation: CASRSAGRHEQYF. V is TRBV27 and J is TRBJ2-7, with D perhaps matching TRBD2 (5 bases). The germline V gene encodes CDR1 MNHEY and CDR2 SMNVEV (reference sequence). V was clipped by 6 bases and J by 5 bases, with 14 bases between them. The CDR3 has 13 amino acids.

The sample holds one count of this clone. The chain combines TRBV5-8 with TRBJ1-3, with D perhaps TRBD1 (5 bases). CDR3 size: 14 residues. The V gene lost 5 bases and the J gene lost 6 bases, with 15 bases spanning the gap. CDR1 is SGHTS, CDR2 YDEGEE, per germline. CDR3 sequence: CASRPTDNENTIYF. DNA for the CDR3: TGTGCCAGCAGACCAACGGACAACGAAAACACCATATATTTT. Complete variable domain (other parts from reference TRBV5-8 and TRBJ1-3): EAGVTQSPTHLIKTRGQQATLRCSPISGHTSVYWYQQALGLGLQFLLWYDEGEERNRGNFPPRFSGRQFPNYSSELNVNALELEDSALYLCASRPTDNENTIYFGEGSWLTVV.

The chain couples TRBV7-3 to TRBJ2-1; 8 nucleotides agree with TRBD2. V gave up 0 bases and J gave up 7 bases; unmatched junction bases: 8. Per germline, CDR1 SGHTA and CDR2 FQGTGA. This CDR3 has 16 residues. CDR3 bases: TGTGCCAGCAGCTTAACACCCAGCGGGGGTCCAAATGAGCAGTTCTTC. It encodes CASSLTPSGGPNEQFF.

The chain has TRBV4-1 and TRBJ1-2; 8 bases match TRBD1. Trimming cost V 1 base and J 0 bases; bases outside gene matches: 1. This CDR3 region has 15 residues. Germline CDR1 reads MGHRA; CDR2 reads YSYEKL. The CDR3 region has the DNA TGCGCCAGCAGCCAAGGGACAGGGACTAACTATGGCTACACCTTC. This gives the protein CASSQGTGTNYGYTF.

The chain employs TRBV27 and TRBJ1-4; 7 bases match TRBD1. V shed 8 bases, J shed 6 bases, and the junction held 27 bases outside the gene matches. The length of the CDR3 is 20 residues. Germline V gene lookup returns CDR1 MNHEY and CDR2 SMNVEV (reference sequence). The CDR3 DNA reads as TGTGCCAGCTCTGAATTTATCCCCAGCCGTGACAGGGAAAGCTATGAAAAACTGTTTTTT. Amino acids: CASSEFIPSRDRESYEKLFF.

V is TRBV28 and J is TRBJ2-7, with D perhaps matching TRBD2 (5 bases). CDR3 length equals 14 residues. V dropped 8 bases and J dropped 0 bases, with 14 bases sitting between them. CDR1 is MDHEN, CDR2 SYDVKM, per germline. Here the CDR3 reads CASRLDGLSYEQYF. CDR3 coding DNA: TGTGCCAGCCGCCTGGACGGACTCTCCTACGAGCAGTACTTC.

V is TRBV4-1 and J is TRBJ2-7; weak D call: TRBD2 (5 bases). The germline V and J ends were trimmed by 0 bases and 0 bases, with 15 bases remaining between them. The germline V gene has CDR1 MGHRA and CDR2 YSYEKL. The CDR3 loop spans 17 amino acids. The CDR3 is CASSQEAIVGSSYEQYF. The DNA for the CDR3 is TGCGCCAGCAGCCAAGAGGCGATCGTTGGGAGCTCCTACGAGCAGTACTTC.